This T cell receptor (beta chain) was sequenced for a study of cytomegalovirus exposure and HLA in healthy donors. The primer mix had 60 Vbeta and 13 Jbeta primers. TCRdb's copy holds only in-frame clones and misses some; the assay was immunoSEQ multiplex PCR. The sample contains around 120,000 clones, 80% of which appear only once. CDR3 length: 14 residues. Germline loops: CDR1 SNHLY, CDR2 FYNNEI. V dropped 4 bases and J dropped 10 bases, with 19 bases sitting between them. All donors participated as healthy donors of bone marrow. Comment on this clone: What it recognizes is unknown.

Broader study findings: Several top significant clusters appeared, in a later analysis, to be linked to common viral pathogens. 87-base-pair reads could not separate some V segments, including TRBV6-2 and TRBV6-3. A later look showed TCR association rates differing by HLA locus, highest for DRB1 and lowest for HLA-C.

This receptor was obtained from a male donor in good health and CMV-seronegative. The sequenced material came from PBMCs. The chain joins TRBV2 to TRBJ1-1, with TRBD1 as a possible D gene (6 bases). The CDR3 is CASSAGIQGNGAFF. CDR3 bases: TGTGCCAGCAGTGCGGGGATACAGGGTAATGGAGCTTTCTTT.